This TCR beta chain was found in a study of blood T cell repertoires in COVID-19. In the authors' workflow: Using reference gene primer amplification, nucleated cell counts were estimated. Some clones are missing from TCRdb's copy, which holds only in-frame ones; the method was immunoSEQ multiplex PCR. The V and J calls and clone size are taken from that table; D and trimming were inferred from the DNA. The table shows more than 85,000 clones, with roughly nine tenths occurring only once. A single count supports this clone. Sequencing was done on a sample of peripheral blood. The source of this sequence is a human donor in a cohort sampled during active COVID-19.

This CDR3 reads CASSLTIAGGGSQYF. The DNA for the CDR3 is TGTGCCAGCAGCTTAACAATAGCGGGAGGCGGGTCACAGTATTTT. The chain has TRBV7-3 and TRBJ2-3; 10 positions match TRBD2. Germline CDR1 SGHTA, CDR2 FQGTGA. CDR3 length: 15 residues. The junction had 9 bases not matched to a gene; V was cut back by 0 bases and J by 12 bases.